Shown below are 20 T cell receptor beta chains from a single sample sequenced in a study of blood T cell repertoires in COVID-19 (TCRdb year 2020). The protocol used for the library was the immunoSEQ multiplex PCR assay. Entries here come from immuneACCESS through TCRdb and include only in-frame sequences with V and J called. Some clones fail to appear in such tables; in the studies checked, an unresolved V gene covers under half of the shortfall, and the cause of the remainder is unknown. The sample contains roughly 360,000 clones, approximately 87% of them found a single time. 1% to 1.5% of the sample belongs to the ten largest clones. The sample taken for sequencing was PBMCs or T cells enriched from blood (not recorded which). The receptors were sampled from a young man who had recovered from COVID-19.

J is TRBJ1-2 and V is TRBV27; perhaps TRBD1 as D (5 bases). Trimming left V 6 bases short and J 4 bases short, with 12 bases between. CDR3 length: 13 residues. Germline V gives CDR1 MNHEY, CDR2 SMNVEV (reference sequence). The CDR3 nucleotides read TGTGCCAGCAGCCCTGGGGCAGTCTATGGCTACACCTTC. Translated: CASSPGAVYGYTF.

V and J are TRBV12-3 or TRBV12-4 and TRBJ1-4; tentatively, D is TRBD1 (5 bases). Trimming removed 8 bases from V and 8 bases from J, with 9 bases in between. This CDR3 is 11 amino acids long. The CDR3 is CASGTREKLFF. The CDR3 bases are TGTGCCAGCGGGACTCGGGAAAAACTGTTTTTT.

This chain joins TRBV19 and TRBJ1-6; maybe TRBD1 (5 bases). CDR1 and CDR2 from the germline V gene are LNHDA and SQIVND (reference sequence). The CDR3 has 15 residues. The ends were cut back, 1 base at V and 4 bases at J, with 8 bases in the middle. The CDR3 protein is CASSIGGEYNSPLHF. DNA for the CDR3: TGTGCCAGTAGTATAGGGGGCGAGTATAATTCACCCCTCCACTTT.

V is TRBV25-1 and J is TRBJ1-5; D remains ambiguous. Germline V gene data show CDR1 as MGHDK and CDR2 as SYGVNS. The CDR3 loop spans 14 amino acids. V lost 4 bases to trimming and J lost 6 bases, with 13 bases between them. CDR3 bases: TGTGCCAGCAGTGGCTTGGGAGTCAGTCAGCCCCAGCATTTT. Residues: CASSGLGVSQPQHF.

The CDR3 nucleotides are TGCGCCAGCAGCCAAGATGCGCGAGGATATAGCAATCAGCCCCAGCATTTT. Amino acids: CASSQDARGYSNQPQHF. The rearrangement joins TRBV4-1 to TRBJ1-5; no reliable D call. V lost 0 bases, J lost 0 bases, and 12 bases lay in between. CDR1 and CDR2 (germline): MGHRA, YSYEKL. The CDR3 is made up of 17 amino acids.

Only one count was recorded for this clone. The V and J genes are TRBV20-1 and TRBJ1-2, with 11 bases that match TRBD1. The germline gives CDR1 DFQATT, CDR2 SNEGSKA (reference sequence). The V gene end was trimmed by 6 bases and the J gene end by 6 bases; junction bases not matched to a gene: 9. This CDR3 contains 14 residues. The CDR3 DNA sequence: TGCAGTGCCAGTCGACCGGGACAGGGGGATGGCTACACCTTC. Translation gives CSASRPGQGDGYTF.

The chain couples TRBV6-5 to TRBJ2-1, with D unresolved. The germline V gene encodes CDR1 MNHEY and CDR2 SVGAGI. The V and J ends lost 6 bases and 8 bases respectively, with 17 bases between them. The CDR3 is 14 residues long. The CDR3 DNA reads as TGTGCCAGCAGCTCTTACTATGGTTTTCATGAGCAGTTCTTC. Protein product: CASSSYYGFHEQFF.

The rearrangement uses TRBV18 and TRBJ2-2; perhaps TRBD1 as D (6 bases). The V gene lost 6 bases and the J gene lost 5 bases, with 10 bases spanning the gap. This CDR3 spans 13 amino acids. Germline V lookup: CDR1 KGHSH, CDR2 LQKENI. The CDR3 nucleotides are TGTGCCAGCTCCCGAGACAGGACCGGGGAGCTGTTTTTT. It codes for CASSRDRTGELFF.

This chain links TRBV9 with TRBJ1-2, with D perhaps matching TRBD1 (5 bases). The V gene lost 4 bases and the J gene lost 8 bases, with 21 bases spanning the gap. Germline V gives CDR1 SGDLS, CDR2 YYNGEE. There are 15 residues in the CDR3. CDR3 loop: CASSSSPDSPTGYTF. The CDR3 nucleotides read TGTGCCAGCAGCTCGAGCCCTGACAGCCCTACGGGCTACACCTTC.

This rearrangement joins TRBV28 to TRBJ1-1; 9 bases are a match to TRBD1. V gave up 6 bases and J gave up 2 bases; unmatched junction bases: 7. The CDR3 extends over 15 amino acids. Germline loops: CDR1 MDHEN, CDR2 SYDVKM. CDR3 in DNA: TGTGCCAGCAGCCCAACGGGACAGGGAAACACTGAAGCTTTCTTT. It specifies CASSPTGQGNTEAFF.

This clone was counted a single time. This chain links TRBV6-5 with TRBJ2-5; D perhaps matches TRBD1 (5 bases). CDR3 length: 16 amino acids. Germline V gives CDR1 MNHEY, CDR2 SVGAGI. Trimming removed 0 bases at V and 0 bases at J, with 11 bases between. CDR3 coding DNA: TGTGCCAGCAGTTACTCCCCCCCAGGGTACCAAGAGACCCAGTACTTC. Protein product: CASSYSPPGYQETQYF.

A few counts support this clone. Other DNA sequences of this sample code for an identical CDR3. This chain uses TRBV19 with TRBJ1-1; 7 bases align to TRBD1. Germline loops: CDR1 LNHDA, CDR2 SQIVND (reference sequence). The CDR3 is 13 amino acids. The junction had 2 bases not matched to a gene; V was cut back by 2 bases and J by 5 bases. The chain's CDR3 is CASSISRGTEAFF. The CDR3 DNA reads TGTGCCAGTAGTATAAGCAGGGGGACTGAAGCTTTCTTT.

The J gene is TRBJ2-2, the V gene TRBV19; D gene unclear. Per germline, CDR1 LNHDA and CDR2 SQIVND (reference sequence). The ends were cut back, 7 bases at V and 3 bases at J, with 3 bases in the middle. The CDR3 loop spans 11 amino acids. CDR3 DNA sequence: TGTGCCAGTACCTACACCGGGGAGCTGTTTTTT. Its translation is CASTYTGELFF.

The chain has TRBV7-9 and TRBJ1-2, with TRBD1 as a possible D gene (6 bases). This CDR3 is 14 amino acids long. V was shortened by 4 bases and J by 4 bases, with 13 bases between the two germline ends. Germline V lookup: CDR1 SEHNR, CDR2 FQNEAQ (reference sequence). Here the CDR3 DNA reads TGTGCCAGCAGCTCCACAGGGCCGGGCTATGGCTACACCTTC. Protein product: CASSSTGPGYGYTF. The entire variable domain, with the rest obtained from reference TRBV7-9 and TRBJ1-2, is as follows: DTGVSQNPRHKITKRGQNVTFRCDPISEHNRLYWYRQTLGQGPEFLTYFQNEAQLEKSRLLSDRFSAERPKGSFSTLEIQRTEQGDSAMYLCASSSTGPGYGYTFGSGTRLTVV.

This clone appeared a few times. The rearrangement links TRBV2 to TRBJ2-6; D is possibly TRBD1 (6 bases). This CDR3 has 19 amino acids. Germline CDR1 SNHLY, CDR2 FYNNEI. V lost 3 bases to trimming and J lost 0 bases, with 18 bases between them. In DNA, the CDR3 is TGTGCCAGCAGTGAGGAGGACAGACTTTCATTCTCTGGGGCCAACGTCCTGACTTTC. Translating it yields CASSEEDRLSFSGANVLTF.

V usage is TRBV19 and J usage is TRBJ1-2; 7 positions match TRBD1. This CDR3 comprises 18 residues. The germline V gene has CDR1 LNHDA and CDR2 SQIVND (reference sequence). The V segment lost 10 bases and the J segment 1 base; nucleotides outside the gene matches: 21. CDR3 amino acids: CANPWTGNPSPHNYGYTF. The CDR3 DNA reads TGTGCCAATCCGTGGACAGGAAACCCTTCTCCCCATAACTATGGCTACACCTTC. The whole variable domain, filled in from reference TRBV19 and TRBJ1-2, reads DGGITQSPKYLFRKEGQNVTLSCEQNLNHDAMYWYRQDPGQGLRLIYYSQIVNDFQKGDIAEGYSVSREKKESFPLTVTSAQKNPTAFYLCANPWTGNPSPHNYGYTFGSGTRLTVV.

J is TRBJ2-2 and V is TRBV18, with TRBD1 matching 7 bases. Trimming cost V 0 bases and J 5 bases; bases outside gene matches: 6. Germline values: CDR1 KGHSH, CDR2 LQKENI. This CDR3 contains 16 residues. The CDR3 region has the DNA TGTGCCAGCTCACCACCGAACAGGGGAGCTACCGGGGAGCTGTTTTTT. Amino acid sequence: CASSPPNRGATGELFF.

V usage is TRBV27 and J usage is TRBJ2-1; maybe TRBD1 (6 bases). CDR1 MNHEY and CDR2 SMNVEV come from the germline V gene (reference sequence). The CDR3 covers 12 residues. The V end lost 9 bases, the J end lost 6 bases, and 12 bases lay between the germline ends. CDR3: CASTGMGNEQFF. CDR3 nucleotides: TGTGCCAGTACAGGGATGGGCAATGAGCAGTTCTTC.

This chain links TRBV30 with TRBJ2-1; TRBD2 matches at 11 bases. The germline gives CDR1 GTSNPN, CDR2 SVGIG (reference sequence). V lost 0 bases, J lost 12 bases, and 7 bases stayed unmatched. The CDR3 is 14 amino acids. CDR3 sequence (DNA): TGTGCCTGGAGTGTAGCAGGGACTAGCGGTGTGCAGTTCTTC. Translation: CAWSVAGTSGVQFF.

This chain uses TRBV7-2 with TRBJ2-3, with 8 bases lining up with TRBD2. Germline V gene data show CDR1 as SGHTA and CDR2 as FQGNSA. V was pared by 8 bases and J by 3 bases, with 7 bases of the junction left unmatched. The CDR3 contains 14 residues. The CDR3 is CASRRGGSTDTQYF. In DNA, the CDR3 is TGTGCCAGCCGACGGGGGGGTTCAACAGATACGCAGTATTTT.